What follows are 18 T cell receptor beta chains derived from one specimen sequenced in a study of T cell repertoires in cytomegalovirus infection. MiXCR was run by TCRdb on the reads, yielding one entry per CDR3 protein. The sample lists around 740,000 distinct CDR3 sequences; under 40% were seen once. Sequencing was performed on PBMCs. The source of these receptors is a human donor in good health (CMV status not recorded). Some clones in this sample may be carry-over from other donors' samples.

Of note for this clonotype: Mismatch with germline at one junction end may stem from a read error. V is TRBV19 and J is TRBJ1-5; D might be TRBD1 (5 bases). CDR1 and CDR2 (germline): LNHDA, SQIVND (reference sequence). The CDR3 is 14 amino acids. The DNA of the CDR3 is TGTGTCAGTAGCAGGACAAGGGCAAATCAGCCCCAGCATTTT. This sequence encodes CVSSRTRANQPQHF.

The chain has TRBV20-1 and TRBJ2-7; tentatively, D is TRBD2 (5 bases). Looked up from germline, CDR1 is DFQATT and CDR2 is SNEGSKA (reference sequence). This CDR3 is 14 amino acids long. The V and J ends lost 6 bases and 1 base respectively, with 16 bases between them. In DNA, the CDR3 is TGCAGTGCCCATAACTTCCGGGATTCCTACGAGCAGTACTTC. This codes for CSAHNFRDSYEQYF.

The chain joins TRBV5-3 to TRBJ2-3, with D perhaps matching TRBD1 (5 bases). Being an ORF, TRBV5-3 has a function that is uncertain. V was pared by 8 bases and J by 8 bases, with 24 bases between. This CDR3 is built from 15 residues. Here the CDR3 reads CASSPDRGPPPTQYF. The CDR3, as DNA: TGTGCCAGCAGCCCTGACAGAGGACCCCCTCCTACGCAGTATTTT.

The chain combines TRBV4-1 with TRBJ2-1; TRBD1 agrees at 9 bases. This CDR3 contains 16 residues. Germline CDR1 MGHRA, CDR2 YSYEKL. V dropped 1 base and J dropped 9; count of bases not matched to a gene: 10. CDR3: CASSQAPGQGGGEQFF. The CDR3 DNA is TGCGCCAGCAGCCAAGCGCCGGGACAGGGTGGCGGTGAGCAGTTCTTC.

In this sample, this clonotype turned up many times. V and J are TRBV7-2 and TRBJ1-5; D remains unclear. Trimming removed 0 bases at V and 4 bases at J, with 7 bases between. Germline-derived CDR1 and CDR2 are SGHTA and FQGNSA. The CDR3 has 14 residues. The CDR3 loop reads CASSLAQRNQPQHF. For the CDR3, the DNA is TGTGCCAGCAGCTTAGCTCAGAGAAATCAGCCCCAGCATTTT.

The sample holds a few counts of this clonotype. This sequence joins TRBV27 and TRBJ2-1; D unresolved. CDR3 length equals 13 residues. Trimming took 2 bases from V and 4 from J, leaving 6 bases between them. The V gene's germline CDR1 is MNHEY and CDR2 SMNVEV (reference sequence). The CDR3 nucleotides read TGTGCCAGCAGTTTAAGGCTGTACAATGAGCAGTTCTTC. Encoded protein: CASSLRLYNEQFF.

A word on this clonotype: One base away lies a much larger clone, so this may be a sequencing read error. The CDR3 region has the DNA TGTGCCAGCAGCACAGTGACTAGTAGTTACGAGCAGTACTTC. It yields the protein CASSTVTSSYEQYF. This sequence joins TRBV7-2 and TRBJ2-7; the D gene is possibly TRBD2 (6 bases). The CDR3 runs to 14 residues. Germline CDR1 and CDR2: SGHTA and FQGNSA. Trimming took off 5 bases at V and 4 bases at J, with 15 bases between the two ends.

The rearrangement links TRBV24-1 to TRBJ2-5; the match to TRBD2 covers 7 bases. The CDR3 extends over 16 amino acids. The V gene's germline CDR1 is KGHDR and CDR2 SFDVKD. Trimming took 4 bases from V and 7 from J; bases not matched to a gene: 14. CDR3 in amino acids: CATSDSGVNGVGTQYF. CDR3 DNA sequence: TGTGCCACCAGTGACAGCGGGGTAAACGGGGTCGGGACCCAGTACTTC.

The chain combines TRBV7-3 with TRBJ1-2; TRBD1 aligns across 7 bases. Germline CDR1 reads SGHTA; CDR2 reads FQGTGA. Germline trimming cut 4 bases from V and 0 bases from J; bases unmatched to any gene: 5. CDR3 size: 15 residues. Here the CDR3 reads CASSSDGTANYGYTF. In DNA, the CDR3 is TGTGCCAGCAGCTCGGACGGGACAGCTAACTATGGCTACACCTTC.

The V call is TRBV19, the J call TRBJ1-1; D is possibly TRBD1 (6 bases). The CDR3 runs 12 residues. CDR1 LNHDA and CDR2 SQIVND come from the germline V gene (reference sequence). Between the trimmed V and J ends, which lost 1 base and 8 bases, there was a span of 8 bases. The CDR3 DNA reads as TGTGCCAGTAGTATAGGGGGGCACGAAGCTTTCTTT. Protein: CASSIGGHEAFF.

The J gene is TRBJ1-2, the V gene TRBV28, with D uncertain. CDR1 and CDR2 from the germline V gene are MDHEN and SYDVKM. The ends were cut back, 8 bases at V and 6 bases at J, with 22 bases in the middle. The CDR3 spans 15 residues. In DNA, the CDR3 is TGTGCCAGCGGACTTAACCCCAGCAGGATTGATGGCTACACCTTC. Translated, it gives CASGLNPSRIDGYTF.

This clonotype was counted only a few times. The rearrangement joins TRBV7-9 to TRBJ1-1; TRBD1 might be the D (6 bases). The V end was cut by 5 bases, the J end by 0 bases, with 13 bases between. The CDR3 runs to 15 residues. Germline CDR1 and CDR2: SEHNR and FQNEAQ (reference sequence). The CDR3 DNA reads TGTGCCAGCAGCCATCCAAGGGACATGAACACTGAAGCTTTCTTT. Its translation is CASSHPRDMNTEAFF.

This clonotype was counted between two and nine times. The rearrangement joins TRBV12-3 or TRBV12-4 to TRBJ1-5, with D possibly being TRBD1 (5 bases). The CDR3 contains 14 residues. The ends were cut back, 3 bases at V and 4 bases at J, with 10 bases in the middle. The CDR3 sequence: CASSFSGKNQPQHF. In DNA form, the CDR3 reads TGTGCCAGCAGTTTCTCAGGGAAGAATCAGCCCCAGCATTTT.

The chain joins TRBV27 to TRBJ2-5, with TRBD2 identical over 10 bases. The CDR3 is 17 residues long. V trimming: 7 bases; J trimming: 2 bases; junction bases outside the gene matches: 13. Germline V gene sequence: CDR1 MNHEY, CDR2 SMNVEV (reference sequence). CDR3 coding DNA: TGTGCCAGCAAGCCGGAAGCGGGGGGGCTCTGGCAAGAGACCCAGTACTTC. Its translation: CASKPEAGGLWQETQYF.

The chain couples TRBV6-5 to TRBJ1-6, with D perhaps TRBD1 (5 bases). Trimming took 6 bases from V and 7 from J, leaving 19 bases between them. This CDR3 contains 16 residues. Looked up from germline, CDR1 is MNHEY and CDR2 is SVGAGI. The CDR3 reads CASSPPLRGGNSPLHF. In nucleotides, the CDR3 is TGTGCCAGCAGCCCCCCGTTGAGGGGAGGAAATTCACCCCTCCACTTT.

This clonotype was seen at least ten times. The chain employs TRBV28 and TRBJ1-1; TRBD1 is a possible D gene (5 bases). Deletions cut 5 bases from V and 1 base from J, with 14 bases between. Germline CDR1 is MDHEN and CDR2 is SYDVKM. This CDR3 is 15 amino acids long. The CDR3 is CASSPRRGGNTEAFF. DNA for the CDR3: TGTGCCAGCAGTCCCAGGAGGGGCGGGAACACTGAAGCTTTCTTT.

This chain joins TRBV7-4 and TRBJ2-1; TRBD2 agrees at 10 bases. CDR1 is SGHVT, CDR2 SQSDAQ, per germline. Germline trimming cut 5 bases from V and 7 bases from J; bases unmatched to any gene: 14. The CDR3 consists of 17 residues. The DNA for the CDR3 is TGTGCCAGCAGCACCTTCCCTCGAGCGGGGGGGGGGAATGAGCAGTTCTTC. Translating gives CASSTFPRAGGGNEQFF.

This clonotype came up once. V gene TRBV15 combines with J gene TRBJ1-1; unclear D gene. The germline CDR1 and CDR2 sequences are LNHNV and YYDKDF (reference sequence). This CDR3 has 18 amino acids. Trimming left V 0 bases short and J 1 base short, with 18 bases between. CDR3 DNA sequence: TGTGCCACCAGCAGAGATCTGGAGTACCCCGAGCCGAACACTGAAGCTTTCTTT. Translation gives CATSRDLEYPEPNTEAFF.